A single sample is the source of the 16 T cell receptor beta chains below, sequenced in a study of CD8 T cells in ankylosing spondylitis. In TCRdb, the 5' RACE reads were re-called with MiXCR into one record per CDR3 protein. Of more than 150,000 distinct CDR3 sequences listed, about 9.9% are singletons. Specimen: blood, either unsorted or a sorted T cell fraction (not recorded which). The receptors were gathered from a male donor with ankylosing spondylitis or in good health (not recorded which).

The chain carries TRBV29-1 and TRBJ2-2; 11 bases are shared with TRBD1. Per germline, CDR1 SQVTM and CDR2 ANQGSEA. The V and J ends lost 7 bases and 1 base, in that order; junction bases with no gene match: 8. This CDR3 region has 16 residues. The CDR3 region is CSALRTGGLNTGELFF. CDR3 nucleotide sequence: TGCAGCGCCCTACGGACAGGGGGCCTGAACACCGGGGAGCTGTTTTTT.

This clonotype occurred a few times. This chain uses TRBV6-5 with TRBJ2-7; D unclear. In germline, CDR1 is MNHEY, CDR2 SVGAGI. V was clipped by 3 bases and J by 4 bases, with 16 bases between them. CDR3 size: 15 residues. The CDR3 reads CASSYIQDGFYEQYF. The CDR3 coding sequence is TGTGCCAGCAGTTATATTCAGGACGGATTTTACGAGCAGTACTTC.

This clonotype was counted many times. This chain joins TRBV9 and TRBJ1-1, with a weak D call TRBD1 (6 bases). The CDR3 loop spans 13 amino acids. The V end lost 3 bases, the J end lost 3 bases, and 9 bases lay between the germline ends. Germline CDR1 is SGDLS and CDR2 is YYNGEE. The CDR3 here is CASSEQGYTEAFF. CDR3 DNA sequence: TGTGCCAGCAGCGAACAGGGATACACTGAAGCTTTCTTT.

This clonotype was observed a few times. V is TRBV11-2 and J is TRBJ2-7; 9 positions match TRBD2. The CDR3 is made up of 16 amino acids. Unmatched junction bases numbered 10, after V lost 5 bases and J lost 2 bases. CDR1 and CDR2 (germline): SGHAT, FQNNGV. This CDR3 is CASSDGLAPNPYEQYF. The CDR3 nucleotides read TGTGCCAGCAGCGACGGACTAGCGCCAAATCCCTACGAGCAGTACTTC.

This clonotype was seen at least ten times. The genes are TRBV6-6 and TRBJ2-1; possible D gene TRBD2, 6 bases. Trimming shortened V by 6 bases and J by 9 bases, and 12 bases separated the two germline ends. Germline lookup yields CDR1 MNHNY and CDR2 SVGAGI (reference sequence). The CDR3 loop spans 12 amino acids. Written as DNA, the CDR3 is TGTGCCAGCAGCCACCGGGAGTTTGAGCAGTTCTTC. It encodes CASSHREFEQFF.

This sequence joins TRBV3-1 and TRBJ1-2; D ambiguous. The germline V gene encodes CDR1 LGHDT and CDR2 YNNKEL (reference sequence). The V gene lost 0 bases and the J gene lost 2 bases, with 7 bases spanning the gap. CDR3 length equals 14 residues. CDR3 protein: CASSQDDGNYGYTF. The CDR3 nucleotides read TGTGCCAGCAGCCAAGATGATGGGAACTATGGCTACACCTTC.

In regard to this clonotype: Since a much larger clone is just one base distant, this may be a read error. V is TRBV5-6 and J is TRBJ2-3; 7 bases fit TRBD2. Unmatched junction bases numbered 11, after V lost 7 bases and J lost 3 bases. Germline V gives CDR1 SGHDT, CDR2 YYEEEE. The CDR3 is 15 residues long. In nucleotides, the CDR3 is TGTGCCAGCGGCGGCGGGAGAGGTGTGACAGATACGCAGTATTTT. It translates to CASGGGRGVTDTQYF. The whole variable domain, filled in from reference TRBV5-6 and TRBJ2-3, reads DAGVTQSPTHLIKTRGQQVTLRCSPKSGHDTVSWYQQALGQGPQFIFQYYEEEERQRGNFPDRFSGHQFPNYSSELNVNALLLGDSALYLCASGGGRGVTDTQYFGPGTRLTVL.

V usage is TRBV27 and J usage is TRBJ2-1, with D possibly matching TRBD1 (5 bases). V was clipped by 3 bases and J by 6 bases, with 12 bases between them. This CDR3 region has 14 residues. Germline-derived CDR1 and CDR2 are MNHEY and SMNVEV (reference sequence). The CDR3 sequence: CASSLWKGVNEQFF. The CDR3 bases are TGTGCCAGCAGTTTGTGGAAAGGGGTCAATGAGCAGTTCTTC.

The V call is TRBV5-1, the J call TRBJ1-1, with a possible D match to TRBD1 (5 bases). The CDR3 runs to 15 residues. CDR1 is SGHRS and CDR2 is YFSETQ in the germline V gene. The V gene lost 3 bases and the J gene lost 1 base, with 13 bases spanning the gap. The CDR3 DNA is TGCGCCAGCAGCTCGTTTGGGGGGTCGAACACTGAAGCTTTCTTT. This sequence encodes CASSSFGGSNTEAFF.

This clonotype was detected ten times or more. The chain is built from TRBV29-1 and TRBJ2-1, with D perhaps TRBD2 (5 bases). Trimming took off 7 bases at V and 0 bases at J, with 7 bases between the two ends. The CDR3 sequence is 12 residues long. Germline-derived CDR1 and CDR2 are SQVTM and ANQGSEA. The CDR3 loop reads CSARVSYNEQFF. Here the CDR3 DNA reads TGCAGCGCGAGGGTCTCCTACAATGAGCAGTTCTTC.

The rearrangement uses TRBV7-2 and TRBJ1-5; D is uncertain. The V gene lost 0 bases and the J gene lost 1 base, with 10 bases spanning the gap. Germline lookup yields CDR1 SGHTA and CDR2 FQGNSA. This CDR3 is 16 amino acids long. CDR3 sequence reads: CASSLAAALSNQPQHF. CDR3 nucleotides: TGTGCCAGCAGCTTAGCCGCCGCCCTCAGCAATCAGCCCCAGCATTTT.

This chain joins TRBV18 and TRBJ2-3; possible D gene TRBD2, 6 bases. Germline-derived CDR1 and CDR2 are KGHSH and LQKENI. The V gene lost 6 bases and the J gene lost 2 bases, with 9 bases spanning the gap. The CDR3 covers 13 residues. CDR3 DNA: TGTGCCAGCTCCGGGGGAATCACAGATACGCAGTATTTT. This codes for CASSGGITDTQYF. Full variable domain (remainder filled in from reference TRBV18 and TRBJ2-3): NAGVMQNPRHLVRRRGQEARLRCSPMKGHSHVYWYRQLPEEGLKFMVYLQKENIIDESGMPKERFSAEFPKEGPSILRIQQVVRGDSAAYFCASSGGITDTQYFGPGTRLTVL.

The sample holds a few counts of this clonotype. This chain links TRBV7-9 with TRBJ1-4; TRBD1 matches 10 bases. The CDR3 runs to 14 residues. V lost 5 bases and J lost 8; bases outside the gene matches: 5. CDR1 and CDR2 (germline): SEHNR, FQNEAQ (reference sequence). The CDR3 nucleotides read TGTGCCAGCAGCAAAGGGACAGGGGAAGAAAAACTGTTTTTT. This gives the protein CASSKGTGEEKLFF.

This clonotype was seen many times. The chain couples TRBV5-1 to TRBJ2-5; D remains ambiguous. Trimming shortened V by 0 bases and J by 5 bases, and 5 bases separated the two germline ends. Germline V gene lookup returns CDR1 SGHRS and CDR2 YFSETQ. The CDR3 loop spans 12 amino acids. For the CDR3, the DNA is TGCGCCAGCAGCTTGGCTATGGAGACCCAGTACTTC. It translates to CASSLAMETQYF. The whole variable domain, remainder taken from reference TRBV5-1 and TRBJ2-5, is KAGVTQTPRYLIKTRGQQVTLSCSPISGHRSVSWYQQTPGQGLQFLFEYFSETQRNKGNFPGRFSGRQFSNSRSEMNVSTLELGDSALYLCASSLAMETQYFGPGTRLLVL.

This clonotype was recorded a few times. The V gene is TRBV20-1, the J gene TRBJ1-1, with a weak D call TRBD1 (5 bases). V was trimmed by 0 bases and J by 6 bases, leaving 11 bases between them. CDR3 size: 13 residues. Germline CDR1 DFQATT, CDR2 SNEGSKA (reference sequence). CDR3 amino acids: CSAREGGGAEAFF. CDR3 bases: TGCAGTGCTAGAGAGGGGGGTGGCGCTGAAGCTTTCTTT.

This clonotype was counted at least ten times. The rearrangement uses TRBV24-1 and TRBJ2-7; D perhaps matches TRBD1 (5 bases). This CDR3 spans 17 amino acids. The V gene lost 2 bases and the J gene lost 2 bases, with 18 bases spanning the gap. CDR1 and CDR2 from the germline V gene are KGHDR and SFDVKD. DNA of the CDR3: TGTGCCACCAGTGATTCAGACAGTGGTACTACGACCTACGAGCAGTACTTC. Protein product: CATSDSDSGTTTYEQYF.